Shown below are 4 T cell receptor beta chains from a single sample sequenced in a study of blood T cell repertoires in COVID-19. Produced via immunoSEQ multiplex PCR; TCRdb's table is partial and in-frame only. The sample lists 130,000 to 150,000 clones; around 84% were seen once. The source material was peripheral blood. Every receptor here comes from a human donor in a cohort sampled during active COVID-19.

The J gene is TRBJ2-2, the V gene TRBV24-1; D is perhaps TRBD2 (7 bases). Germline CDR1 KGHDR, CDR2 SFDVKD. The CDR3 contains 17 residues. Trimming removed 4 bases from V and 3 bases from J, with 17 bases in between. Here the CDR3 reads CATSENWGGADTGELFF. The CDR3, as DNA: TGTGCCACCAGTGAAAACTGGGGGGGGGCTGACACCGGGGAGCTGTTTTTT.

This clone was found once. This sequence joins TRBV5-1 and TRBJ2-1, with 12 bases aligning to TRBD2. This CDR3 spans 16 amino acids. The V gene end was trimmed by 5 bases and the J gene end by 4 bases; junction bases not matched to a gene: 7. CDR1 is SGHRS and CDR2 is YFSETQ in the germline V gene. The CDR3 sequence: CASSPAGTSGYNEQFF. In nucleotides, the CDR3 is TGCGCCAGCAGTCCAGCCGGGACTAGCGGGTACAATGAGCAGTTCTTC.

The rearrangement links TRBV11-2 to TRBJ2-1; the match to TRBD2 covers 10 bases. Germline assignment: CDR1 SGHAT and CDR2 FQNNGV. There are 15 residues in the CDR3. Unmatched junction bases numbered 2, after V lost 4 bases and J lost 2 bases. The CDR3 sequence is CASSSLAGAYNEQFF. The CDR3 DNA is TGTGCCAGCAGCTCCCTAGCGGGAGCCTACAATGAGCAGTTCTTC.

This sequence joins TRBV19 and TRBJ1-1, with D unclear. This CDR3 has 13 amino acids. Germline CDR1 reads LNHDA; CDR2 reads SQIVND (reference sequence). The V gene lost 3 bases and the J gene lost 4 bases, with 9 bases spanning the gap. The CDR3 here is CASSIFGVTEAFF. DNA of the CDR3: TGTGCCAGTAGTATTTTCGGGGTCACTGAAGCTTTCTTT.